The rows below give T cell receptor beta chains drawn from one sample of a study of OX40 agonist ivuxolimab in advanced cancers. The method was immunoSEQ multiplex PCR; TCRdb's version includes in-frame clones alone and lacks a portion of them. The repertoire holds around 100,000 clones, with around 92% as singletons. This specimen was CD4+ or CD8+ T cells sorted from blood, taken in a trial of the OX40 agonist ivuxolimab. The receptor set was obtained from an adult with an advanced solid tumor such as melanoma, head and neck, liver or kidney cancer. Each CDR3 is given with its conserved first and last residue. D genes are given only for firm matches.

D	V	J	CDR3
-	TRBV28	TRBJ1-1	CASSLRTAEAFF
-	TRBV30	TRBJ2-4	CAWKSPVIQYF
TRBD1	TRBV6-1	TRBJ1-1	CASSEARAFRGRNTEAFF
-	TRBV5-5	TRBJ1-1	CASSLEQSLEAFF
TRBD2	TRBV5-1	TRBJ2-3	CASSFGLALDTQYF
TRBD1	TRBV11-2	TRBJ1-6	CASNTGEQDSPLHF
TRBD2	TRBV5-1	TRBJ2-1	CASSPGTSGVNEQFF
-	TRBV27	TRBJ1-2	CASSHPGSSYGYTF
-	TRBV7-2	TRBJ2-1	CASSQNQPGSGEQFF
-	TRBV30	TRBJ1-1	CAWSVRTFGTEAFF
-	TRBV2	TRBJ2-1	CASSTNGVSYNEQFF
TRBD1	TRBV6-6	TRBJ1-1	CASSQQGAQTEAFF
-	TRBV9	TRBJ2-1	CASSEYLGQLNNEQFF
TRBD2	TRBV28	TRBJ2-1	CASSTSGNGEQFF
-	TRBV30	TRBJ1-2	CAWSNPLRGLWYTF
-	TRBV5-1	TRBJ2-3	CASSVAGSTDTQYF
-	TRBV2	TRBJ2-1	CASSTNGGASEQFF
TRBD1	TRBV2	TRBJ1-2	CASSTLQTGGNYGYTF
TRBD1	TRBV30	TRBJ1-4	CAWRRDRANRGNEKLFF
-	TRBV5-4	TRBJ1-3	CASSLVGAGNTIYF
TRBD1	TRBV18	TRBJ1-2	CASSPQGGYGYTF
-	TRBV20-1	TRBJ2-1	CSARDDPNQFF